The rows below give T cell receptor beta chains drawn from one sample of a study of blood T cell repertoires in COVID-19. Clones were sequenced by immunoSEQ multiplex PCR, and TCRdb holds only the in-frame ones, with some missing. The sample yields 150,000 to 200,000 clones, 88% seen once. The sample was PBMCs or T cells enriched from blood (not recorded which). Receptors were obtained from a woman aged 18 to 35 who had recovered from COVID-19. Both conserved end residues are trimmed from each CDR3.

V gene	CDR3 protein
TRBV6-5	ASSYRTDRGQELF
TRBV9	ASSGSGSSSYNEQF
TRBV9	ASSAMRDRYMGYGYT
TRBV5-4	ASSLAGRTESSYNEQF
TRBV13	ASSLGGGSYNEQF
TRBV19	ASRRDRMNTEAF
TRBV4-1	ASSQDAGESSGNTIY
TRBV19	ASSQQSGGMTGNTIY
TRBV29-1	SVEDRDIQY
TRBV19	ASSLTPTGLGRLQPQH
TRBV6-5	ASSRLAGPYEQY
TRBV28	ASSRAGGNTEAF
TRBV19	ASSSGDSSPLH
TRBV24-1	ATSTRQNSYEQY
TRBV10-3	ASGGDREISGYT
TRBV18	ASSPLDSENSPLH
TRBV5-6	ASSFRQGPYGYT
TRBV18	ASSPRTSVSTDTQY
TRBV5-4	ASSPGRSTGEETQY
TRBV28	ASSPTGQVLAF
TRBV30	AWSVISPGELF
TRBV5-1	ASSLDPGTGTGGYT
TRBV27	ASSWAENNEQF
TRBV2	ASSGLSSYNSPLH
TRBV4-3	ASSQGLGGSGELF
TRBV28	ASRTPGESNQPQH
TRBV12-3/TRBV12-4	ATQGVGTEAF